This TCR beta chain was sequenced in a study of spatial heterogeneity in lung cancer. The CDR3 runs 16 residues. Germline CDR1 is SGHVS and CDR2 is FQNEAQ. The ends were cut back, 3 bases at V and 0 bases at J, with 14 bases in the middle. Time point of the sample: sample taken at primary tumor resection. TCRs were sequenced from unsorted whole RNA of tumor, nontumor lung or PBMC. TCRdb re-called the 5' RACE reads with MiXCR, one entry per CDR3 protein. This repertoire shows around 87,000 distinct CDR3 sequences, approximately 12% found once; its top ten account for about 40%. The source was PBMCs, collected at surgery. The chain uses TRBV7-8 and TRBJ1-2; tentative D call: TRBD1 (5 bases). The receptor was isolated from a male donor with early-stage non-small cell lung cancer. CDR3 amino acids: CASSFPSAGSNYGYTF. CDR3 bases: TGTGCCAGCAGCTTTCCCTCTGCAGGGTCTAACTATGGCTACACCTTC.